This TCR beta chain was observed in a study of blood T cell repertoires in COVID-19. Study at large: The origin of the acute and convalescent COVID-19 samples was the United States, Italy and Spain. From T cells, B-cell-depleted T cells, or PBMCs came the material, which was cDNA or gDNA.

As processed by the authors: Researchers report that nucleated cell counts were estimated from reference gene primer amplification. TCRdb keeps only in-frame clones here, not all; method: immunoSEQ multiplex PCR. V, J and clone size derive from that table, while D and trimming were established from the DNA sequence. The sample lists approximately 150,000 clones, approximately 80% seen once, with around 5.9% in the top ten. V lost 6 bases and J 10 bases, leaving 12 bases between the germline ends. Germline V lookup: CDR1 MNHEY, CDR2 SVGAGI. The CDR3 extends over 11 amino acids. The TCR originated in a man aged 35-49 years who had recovered from COVID-19. The chain is built from TRBV6-5 and TRBJ1-1, with D hard to call. The source material was PBMCs or T cells enriched from blood (not recorded which). DNA of the CDR3: TGTGCCAGCAGCGGTAACTTTATAGCTTTCTTT. Translating gives CASSGNFIAFF.